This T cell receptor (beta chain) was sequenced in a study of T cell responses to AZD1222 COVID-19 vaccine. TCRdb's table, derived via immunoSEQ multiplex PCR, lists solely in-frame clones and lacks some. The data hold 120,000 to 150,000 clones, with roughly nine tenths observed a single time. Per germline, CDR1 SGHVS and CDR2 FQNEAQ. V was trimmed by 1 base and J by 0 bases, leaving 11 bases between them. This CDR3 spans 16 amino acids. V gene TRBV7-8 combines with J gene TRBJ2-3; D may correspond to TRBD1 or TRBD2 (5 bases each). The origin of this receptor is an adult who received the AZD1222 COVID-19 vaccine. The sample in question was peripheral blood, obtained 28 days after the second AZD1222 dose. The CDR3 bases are TGTGCCAGCAGCTTAGTGGGGACCTCTAGCACAGATACGCAGTATTTT. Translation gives CASSLVGTSSTDTQYF.